This entry describes one T cell receptor beta chain. These data belong to a study of blood T cell repertoires in COVID-19. The protocol was immunoSEQ multiplex PCR, while the TCRdb copy is restricted to in-frame clones and leaves out a portion. The sample consists of tens of thousands of clones, about 91% of them appearing once. This sequence originates from a man aged 65 to 79 with active or convalescent COVID-19. Material for sequencing was peripheral blood.

The CDR3 DNA sequence: TGTGCCAGCTCACCGGGGTCAGGGCTGGGTACGCAGTATTTT. Its translation: CASSPGSGLGTQYF. This sequence joins TRBV18 and TRBJ2-3, with D possibly TRBD1 on 5 matching bases. The CDR3 is 14 residues long. Germline values: CDR1 KGHSH, CDR2 LQKENI. Trimming cost V 3 bases and J 8 bases, with 15 bases left between them.